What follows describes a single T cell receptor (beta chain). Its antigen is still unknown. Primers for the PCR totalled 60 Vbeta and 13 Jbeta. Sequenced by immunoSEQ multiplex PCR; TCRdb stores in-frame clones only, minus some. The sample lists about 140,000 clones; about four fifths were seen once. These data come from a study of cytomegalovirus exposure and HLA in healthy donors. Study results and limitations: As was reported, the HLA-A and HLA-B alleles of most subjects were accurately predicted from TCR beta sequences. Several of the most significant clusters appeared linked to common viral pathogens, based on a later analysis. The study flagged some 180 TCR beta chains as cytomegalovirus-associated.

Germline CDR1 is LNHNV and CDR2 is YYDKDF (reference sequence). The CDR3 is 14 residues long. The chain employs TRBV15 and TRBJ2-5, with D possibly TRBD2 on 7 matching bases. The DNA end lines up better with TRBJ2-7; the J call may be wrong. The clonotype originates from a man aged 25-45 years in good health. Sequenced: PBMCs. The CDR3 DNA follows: TGTGCCACCAGCAGAGCGGGGGGCACCTACGAGCAGTACTTC. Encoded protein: CATSRAGGTYEQYF.